This TCR beta chain emerged from a study of human CD8 memory T cell subsets. Broader study findings: Higher diversity in stem-like memory T cells than in precursor exhausted T cells was suggested by Chao1 estimates. Between stem-like memory and precursor exhausted T cell repertoires, overlap was minimal.

UMI-labeled 5' RACE produced the TCR beta libraries. TCRdb reprocessed the 5' RACE reads, keeping one entry per CDR3 protein, no DNA. This repertoire includes around 19,000 distinct CDR3 sequences. Germline V gene lookup returns CDR1 SGHDT and CDR2 YYEEEE. This CDR3 spans 17 amino acids. RNA came from duplicate vials of 150,000 sorted CD8+ T cells per subset. A note on this clonotype: Antigen specificity is unknown.

V and J are TRBV5-6 and TRBJ2-2; without DNA, the TCRdb call of TRBD1 cannot be checked. The TCR comes from a human donor in good health. What was sequenced was CD8+ T cells from PBMCs. The chain's CDR3 is CASSLPRDRAGTGELFF.